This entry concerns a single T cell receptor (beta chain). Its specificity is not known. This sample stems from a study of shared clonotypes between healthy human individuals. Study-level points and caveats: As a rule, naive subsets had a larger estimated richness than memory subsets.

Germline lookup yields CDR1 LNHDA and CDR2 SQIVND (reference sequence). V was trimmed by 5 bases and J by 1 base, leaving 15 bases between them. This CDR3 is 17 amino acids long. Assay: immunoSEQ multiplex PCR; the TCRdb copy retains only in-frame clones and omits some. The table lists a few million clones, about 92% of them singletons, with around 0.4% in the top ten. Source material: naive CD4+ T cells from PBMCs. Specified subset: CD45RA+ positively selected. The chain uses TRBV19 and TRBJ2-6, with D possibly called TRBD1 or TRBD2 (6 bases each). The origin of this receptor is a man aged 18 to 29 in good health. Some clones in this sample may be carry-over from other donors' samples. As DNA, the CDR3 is TGTGCCAGTAGTGAAACAGGGAGGAGGTCTGGGGCCAACGTCCTGACTTTC. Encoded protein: CASSETGRRSGANVLTF.